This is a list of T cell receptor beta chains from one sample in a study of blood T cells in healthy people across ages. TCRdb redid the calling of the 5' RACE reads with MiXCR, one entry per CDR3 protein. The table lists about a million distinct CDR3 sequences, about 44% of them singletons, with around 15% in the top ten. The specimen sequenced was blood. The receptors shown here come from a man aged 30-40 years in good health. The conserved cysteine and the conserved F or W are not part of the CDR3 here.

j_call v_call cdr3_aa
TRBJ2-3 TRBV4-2 ASSQDLIAGTSTDTQY
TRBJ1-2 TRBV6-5 ASRPSPRFNYGYT
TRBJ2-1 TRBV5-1 ASRSEPLAYNEQF
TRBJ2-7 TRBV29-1 SVFPGQGAGEQY
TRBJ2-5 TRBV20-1 SARRPHRGQETQY
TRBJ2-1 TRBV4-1 ASSPGLRQF
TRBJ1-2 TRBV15 ATSRGRQGDLYGYT
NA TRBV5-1 ASSSTRPRDEQY
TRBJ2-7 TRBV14 ASSQVGIPYEQY
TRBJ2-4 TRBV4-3 ASSQTGGAKNIQY
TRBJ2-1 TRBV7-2 ASSLLTSGGSPYNEQF
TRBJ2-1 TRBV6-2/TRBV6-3 ASSRRDSNEQF
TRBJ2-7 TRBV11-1 ASSDLKFDEQY
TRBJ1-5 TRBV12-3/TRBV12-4 ASKDGNQPQH
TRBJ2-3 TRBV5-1 ASSSAQGSDTQY
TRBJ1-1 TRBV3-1 ASSRRQGAFTEAF
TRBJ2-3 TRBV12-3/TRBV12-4 ASTLANTQY
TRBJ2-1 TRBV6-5 ASSTREKSAYNEQF
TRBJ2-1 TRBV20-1 SGNRGPSYNEQF
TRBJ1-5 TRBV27 ASSGGVGNQPQH
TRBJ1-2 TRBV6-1 ASSEAGTGDYGYT
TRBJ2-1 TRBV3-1 ASSQDGFRGAHEQF
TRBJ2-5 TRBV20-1 SADGTSGAETQY
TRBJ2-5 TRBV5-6 ASSTTSEGYQETQY
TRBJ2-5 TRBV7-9 ASSPTGQGAYVGETQY
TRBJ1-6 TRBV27 ASSHDPGGPYNSPLH
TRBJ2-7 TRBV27 ASSLTAGGTYEQY
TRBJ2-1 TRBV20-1 SARLVDRAGSTEQF
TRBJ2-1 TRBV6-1 ASIPGANYNEQF
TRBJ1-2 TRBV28 ASSSPGTDYGYT
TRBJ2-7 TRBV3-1 ASTGSGAGEQY
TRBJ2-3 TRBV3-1 ASSTRGSDTQY
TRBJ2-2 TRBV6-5 ASSPRGARTGELF
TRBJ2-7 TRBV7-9 ASSPQDDLHPKFYEQY
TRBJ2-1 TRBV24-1 ATRGQLYEQF
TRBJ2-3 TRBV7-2 ASSPTGGRSDTQY
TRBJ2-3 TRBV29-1 SVEGQGAVEQY
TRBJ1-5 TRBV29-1 SVALQGIGQPQH
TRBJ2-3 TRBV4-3 ASSQDWRPPEDTQY
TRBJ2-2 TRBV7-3 ASSSNLGELF
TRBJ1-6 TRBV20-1 SASEGTNSPLH
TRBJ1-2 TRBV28 ASSPEGSTYGYT
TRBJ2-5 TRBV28 ASGPTQNAHNEQY
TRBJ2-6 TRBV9 ASSTSRTITSGANVLT
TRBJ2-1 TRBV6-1 ASSVGRGGDEQFFGPGTPF
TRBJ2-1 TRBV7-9 ASSLAGGHEQF
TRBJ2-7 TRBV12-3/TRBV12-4 ASRASTSGVPHEQY
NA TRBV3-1 ASSLVGPGDEQY
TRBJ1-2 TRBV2 ASSDPGGSYGYT
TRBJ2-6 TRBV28 ASSSPAASGANVLT
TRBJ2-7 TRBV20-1 SAITGFDEQY
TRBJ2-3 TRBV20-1 SADVAGGSTDTQY
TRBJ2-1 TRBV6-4 ASNEAGGSLNEQF